The 8 T cell receptor beta chains listed next were all sequenced from one sample in a study of T cell responses to AZD1222 COVID-19 vaccine. The method was immunoSEQ multiplex PCR; TCRdb's version includes in-frame clones alone and lacks a portion of them. The sample lists more than 85,000 clones, about 90% seen once, with roughly 4.5% in the top ten. Sequenced material: peripheral blood, taken 28 days after the second AZD1222 dose. These receptors all come from an adult who received the AZD1222 COVID-19 vaccine.

This chain links TRBV6-5 with TRBJ1-6; no firm D call. Germline CDR1 and CDR2: MNHEY and SVGAGI. The CDR3 sequence is 15 residues long. Trimming removed 0 bases from V and 15 bases from J, with 18 bases in between. The CDR3 sequence: CASSYSSQAGLNLHF. The CDR3 DNA reads as TGTGCCAGCAGTTACTCAAGTCAGGCCGGACTAAACCTCCACTTT.

As to this clone: At one of its ends the junction is not consistent with the germline gene, which may arise from a read error. The V gene is TRBV7-9, the J gene TRBJ2-7; either TRBD1 or TRBD2 may supply D (5 bases each). Germline lookup yields CDR1 SEHNR and CDR2 FQNEAQ (reference sequence). The CDR3 contains 12 residues. CDR3 DNA: TGTGCCAGCAGCTCCTCGACGGGACCAATAGGCTTC. Its translation is CASSSSTGPIGF.

V and J are TRBV3-1 (or the pseudogene TRBV3-2) and TRBJ2-7, with 8 bases fitting TRBD2. V shed 5 bases, J shed 6 bases, and the junction held 3 bases outside the gene matches. Looked up from germline, CDR1 is LGHDT and CDR2 is YNNKEL (reference sequence). This CDR3 contains 12 residues. The CDR3 sequence is CASSDGTSEQYF. For the CDR3, the DNA is TGTGCCAGCAGCGATGGGACTAGCGAGCAGTACTTC.

The CDR3 is CASSGYPGRGNTEAFF. The CDR3 DNA is TGTGCCAGCAGTGGGTACCCGGGGAGAGGGAACACTGAAGCTTTCTTT. The V gene is TRBV6-1, the J gene TRBJ1-1; no reliable D call. In germline, CDR1 is MNHNS, CDR2 SASEGT. V was clipped by 4 bases and J by 1 base, with 16 bases between them. The CDR3 is made up of 16 amino acids.

The genes are TRBV27 and TRBJ2-5; 7 nucleotides align to TRBD2. The germline gives CDR1 MNHEY, CDR2 SMNVEV (reference sequence). The V gene end was trimmed by 8 bases and the J gene end by 1 base; junction bases not matched to a gene: 1. CDR3 length equals 12 residues. The CDR3 region is CASRGVQETQYF. CDR3 nucleotide sequence: TGTGCCAGCCGGGGGGTCCAAGAGACCCAGTACTTC.

The rearrangement uses TRBV14 and TRBJ2-2; D tentatively fits TRBD1 or TRBD2 (5 bases each). In germline, CDR1 is SGHDN, CDR2 FVKESK. V was clipped by 6 bases and J by 2 bases, with 13 bases between them. This CDR3 region has 15 residues. CDR3 nucleotide sequence: TGTGCCAGCAGGAAAAACGGGGCTAACACCGGGGAGCTGTTTTTT. As protein: CASRKNGANTGELFF.

The rearrangement joins TRBV12-3 or TRBV12-4 to TRBJ2-5, with D possibly matching TRBD2 (5 bases). Trimming shortened V by 7 bases and J by 8 bases, and 17 bases separated the two germline ends. CDR3 length: 13 residues. The CDR3 DNA sequence: TGTGCCAGCACTCGGGGAAAGACTGGTACCCAGTACTTC. This sequence encodes CASTRGKTGTQYF.

The rearrangement joins TRBV7-3 to TRBJ2-1; 13 bases are shared with TRBD2. CDR3 size: 15 residues. Germline V lookup: CDR1 SGHTA, CDR2 FQGTGA. V shed 5 bases, J shed 9 bases, and the junction held 7 bases outside the gene matches. CDR3: CASSRLAGGLSEQFF. The CDR3 bases are TGTGCCAGCAGCCGACTAGCGGGGGGCCTGAGTGAGCAGTTCTTC. Full variable domain (remainder filled in from reference TRBV7-3 and TRBJ2-1): GAGVSQTPSNKVTEKGKYVELRCDPISGHTALYWYRQSLGQGPEFLIYFQGTGAADDSGLPNDRFFAVRPEGSVSTLKIQRTERGDSAVYLCASSRLAGGLSEQFFGPGTRLTVL.